The subject of this entry is one TCR beta chain. This record comes from a study of blood T cell repertoires in COVID-19. Study-wide background: The study drew acute and convalescent COVID-19 samples from the United States, Italy and Spain. T cells, B-cell-depleted T cells, or PBMCs provided the cDNA or gDNA that served as material.

In the source study's methods: Amplification with reference gene primers provided the estimates of nucleated cell counts. The method was immunoSEQ multiplex PCR; TCRdb's version includes in-frame clones alone and lacks a portion of them. The DNA gave D and trimming, while V, J and clone size come from that table. The data show 140,000 to 150,000 clones, around 81% seen once. Sequencing input: peripheral blood. This receptor was obtained from a human donor in a cohort sampled during active COVID-19.

The CDR3 nucleotides are TGTGCCAGTAGTAACCAACGGGGGGCCTACGAGCAGTACTTC. It specifies CASSNQRGAYEQYF. The chain joins TRBV19 to TRBJ2-7; 7 bases match TRBD2. The germline gives CDR1 LNHDA, CDR2 SQIVND (reference sequence). This CDR3 has 14 amino acids. V gave up 4 bases and J gave up 2 bases; unmatched junction bases: 5.